This TCR beta chain was profiled in a study of cytomegalovirus exposure and HLA in healthy donors. The V end lost 0 bases, the J end lost 8 bases, and 10 bases lay between the germline ends. The V gene's germline CDR1 is SEHNR and CDR2 FQNEAQ (reference sequence). The CDR3 sequence is 13 residues long. The PCR employed 60 Vbeta primers together with 13 Jbeta primers. Produced via immunoSEQ multiplex PCR; TCRdb's table is partial and in-frame only. The sample lists 150,000 to 200,000 clones, roughly 80% seen once, with less than 2% in the top ten. The chain uses TRBV7-9 and TRBJ1-2; D gene uncertain. The sequencing sample was made of PBMCs. This TCR derives from a man aged 18 to 29 in good health and CMV-seronegative. The CDR3 nucleotides are TGTGCCAGCAGCTTAGCGTCCTCCTTCGGCTACACCTTC. As protein: CASSLASSFGYTF.